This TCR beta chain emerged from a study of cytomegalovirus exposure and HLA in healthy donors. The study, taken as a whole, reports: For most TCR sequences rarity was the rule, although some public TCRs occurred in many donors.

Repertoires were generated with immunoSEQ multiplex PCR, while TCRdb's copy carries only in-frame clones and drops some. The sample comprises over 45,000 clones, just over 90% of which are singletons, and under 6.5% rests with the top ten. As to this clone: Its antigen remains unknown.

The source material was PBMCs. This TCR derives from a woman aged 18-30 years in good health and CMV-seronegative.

CDR3 coding DNA: TGCGCCAGCAGCACGACAGGGGTAGGTGGGGATACGCAGTATTTT. Its translation is CASSTTGVGGDTQYF. The V and J genes are TRBV5-1 and TRBJ2-3, with 8 bases lining up with TRBD1. The CDR3 covers 15 residues. After removal of 4 bases from V and 6 bases from J, the junction contained 10 bases not matched to a gene. Looked up from germline, CDR1 is SGHRS and CDR2 is YFSETQ.